Presented here are 10 T cell receptor beta chains from one specimen sequenced in a study of shared clonotypes between healthy human individuals. Sequencing was performed with immunoSEQ multiplex PCR; in TCRdb, only in-frame clones are kept and a portion is missing. The sample holds 1.5 million to 2.5 million clones, approximately 95% seen once. Cells designated naive CD8 were CD45RO-negative and were positively selected for CCR7, with terminally differentiated effector memory CD45RA+ cells excluded. The sequencing input was naive CD8+ T cells sorted from blood. The receptors derive from a man between 18 and 35 years old in good health.

This chain joins TRBV9 and TRBJ1-3; perhaps TRBD1 as D (6 bases). Germline CDR1 is SGDLS and CDR2 is YYNGEE. CDR3 size: 16 residues. With 3 bases removed from V and 0 bases from J, the gap between germline ends came to 13 bases. CDR3 protein: CASSENRDTSGNTIYF. CDR3 nucleotides: TGTGCCAGCAGCGAGAACAGGGATACCTCTGGAAACACCATATATTTT.

This chain connects TRBV27 to TRBJ2-6; no clear D. Germline values: CDR1 MNHEY, CDR2 SMNVEV (reference sequence). V lost 3 bases, J lost 2 bases, and 11 bases lay in between. The CDR3 consists of 16 residues. CDR3 in amino acids: CASSFVGSTGANVLTF. The CDR3 DNA reads as TGTGCCAGCAGTTTTGTAGGGTCGACTGGGGCCAACGTCCTGACTTTC.

The sample holds a few counts of this clone. V usage is TRBV6-5 and J usage is TRBJ2-2; a possible D gene is TRBD1 (5 bases). Germline CDR1 reads MNHEY; CDR2 reads SVGAGI. V was shortened by 5 bases and J by 7 bases, with 11 bases between the two germline ends. CDR3 length equals 13 residues. DNA of the CDR3: TGTGCCAGCAGTCCAGGGTCGATCGGGGAGCTGTTTTTT. It encodes CASSPGSIGELFF.

As to this clone: Different DNA sequences within this sample yield the same CDR3. The V and J genes are TRBV9 and TRBJ1-1; D is ambiguous. Deletions cut 4 bases from V and 0 bases from J, with 7 bases between. The CDR3 loop spans 13 amino acids. Germline V CDR1 and CDR2: SGDLS, YYNGEE. CDR3: CASSTGLNTEAFF. The CDR3 DNA reads as TGTGCCAGCAGCACGGGCTTGAACACTGAAGCTTTCTTT.

The V gene is TRBV28, the J gene TRBJ2-5; TRBD2 matches 11 bases. V shed 4 bases, J shed 5 bases, and the junction held 18 bases outside the gene matches. The CDR3 runs 19 residues. Per the germline V gene, CDR1 is MDHEN and CDR2 is SYDVKM. This CDR3 is CASSSLAGGPFSSLETQYF. The DNA of the CDR3 is TGTGCCAGCAGTTCTTTAGCGGGGGGGCCTTTTAGTTCGTTGGAGACCCAGTACTTC.

The V gene is TRBV5-6, the J gene TRBJ2-1, with TRBD2 as a possible D gene (6 bases). CDR1 and CDR2 (germline): SGHDT, YYEEEE. The CDR3 is 12 amino acids. Trimming cost V 4 bases and J 7 bases, with 9 bases left between them. In DNA form, the CDR3 reads TGTGCCAGCAGCGGGCGGGGTAATGAGCAGTTCTTC. Translated, it gives CASSGRGNEQFF.

This chain joins TRBV5-1 and TRBJ1-1, with D perhaps TRBD1 (6 bases). The ends were cut back, 4 bases at V and 0 bases at J, with 19 bases in the middle. The CDR3 runs to 17 residues. Germline V lookup: CDR1 SGHRS, CDR2 YFSETQ. The CDR3 loop is CASSPVELRGMNTEAFF. The CDR3, as DNA: TGCGCCAGCAGCCCCGTCGAACTTAGGGGGATGAACACTGAAGCTTTCTTT.

CDR3 in amino acids: CASTYGTGYEQYF. Written as DNA, the CDR3 is TGTGCCAGCACGTACGGGACAGGCTACGAGCAGTACTTC. V usage is TRBV6-1 and J usage is TRBJ2-7, with 8 bases fitting TRBD1. The V and J ends lost 7 bases and 3 bases, in that order; junction bases with no gene match: 5. Germline V gene sequence: CDR1 MNHNS, CDR2 SASEGT. This CDR3 comprises 13 residues.

The V call is TRBV6-1, the J call TRBJ2-7; tentative D call: TRBD2 (6 bases). The CDR3 totals 14 residues. Deletions cut 5 bases from V and 2 bases from J, with 13 bases between. Per the germline V gene, CDR1 is MNHNS and CDR2 is SASEGT. The CDR3 here is CASSNMEGTYEQYF. Here the CDR3 DNA reads TGTGCCAGCAGTAACATGGAGGGAACCTACGAGCAGTACTTC.

The chain has TRBV4-2 and TRBJ2-7, with 9 positions matching TRBD1. Germline CDR1 and CDR2: LGHNA and YNFKEQ. The V gene end was trimmed by 2 bases and the J gene end by 6 bases; junction bases not matched to a gene: 8. This CDR3 is built from 15 residues. The CDR3 spells CASSQTGQGHLEQYF. The DNA for the CDR3 is TGTGCCAGCAGCCAAACAGGACAGGGGCACCTCGAGCAGTACTTC.